This record looks at one TCR beta chain sequence and its context. This clone was observed a single time. This clone's antigen is unknown. Base qualities are not at hand, and no much larger clone is one base apart. The library was prepared using the immunoSEQ multiplex PCR assay. Drawn from immuneACCESS, this table holds only the in-frame rearrangements with V and J called that TCRdb kept. Clones are partly lost; checked studies trace under half to an unresolved V gene and leave the rest unexplained. The sample table contains more than 9,500 clones; only one count was recorded for around 72% of them. Clones ranked in the top ten supply around 20% of the sample. The entry originates in a study of T cells after somatic rescue of genetic block (TCRdb year 2020). For the study in its entirety: What the study looked at was long-term robustness, specifically in a T-cell system that came about through somatic rescue of a genetic block in T-cell development.

The germline V gene supplies CDR1 SGHRS and CDR2 YFSETQ. The CDR3, cysteine through phenylalanine, is 15 amino acids long. The entry retains the CDR3 DNA only, 45 bases that are in frame from base 1. Here V drops 3 bases and J drops 0 bases, and the junction holds 4 bases not matched to any gene. This TCR was sampled from a boy between 10 and 17 years old. The sample was peripheral blood mononuclear cells (PBMCs). The V and J segments used are TRBV5-1 and TRBJ1-1, and TRBD1 aligns with 8 junction nucleotides. CDR3 loop: CASSSRQGLNTEAFF. The DNA is as follows: TGCGCCAGCAGCTCCCGACAGGGGCTGAACACTGAAGCTTTCTTT. With all but the CDR3 taken from the reference TRBV5-1 and TRBJ1-1 genes, the full variable domain is: KAGVTQTPRYLIKTRGQQVTLSCSPISGHRSVSWYQQTPGQGLQFLFEYFSETQRNKGNFPGRFSGRQFSNSRSEMNVSTLELGDSALYLCASSSRQGLNTEAFFGQGTRLTVV.